Below, one TCR beta chain is given with its context. Participating donors were healthy, HIV-negative adults free of recent acute infections or vaccinations. Germline CDR1 SGHTA, CDR2 FQGNSA. The V and J ends lost 7 bases and 3 bases, in that order; junction bases with no gene match: 5. This CDR3 is 15 amino acids long. Clones were sequenced by immunoSEQ multiplex PCR, and TCRdb holds only the in-frame ones, with some missing. This table has a few hundred thousand clones, approximately 97% appearing once. The source of the sample is a study of shared clonotypes between healthy human individuals. Sequenced input: naive CD4+ T cells sorted from blood. Regarding subset: CD45RA+ positively selected. The chain joins TRBV7-2 to TRBJ2-1; 11 nucleotides align to TRBD1. The clonotype comes from a woman aged 25 to 39 in good health. The CDR3 DNA sequence: TGTGCCAGCAACCTCGGGACAGGGGGCTACAATGAGCAGTTCTTC. This translates into CASNLGTGGYNEQFF.